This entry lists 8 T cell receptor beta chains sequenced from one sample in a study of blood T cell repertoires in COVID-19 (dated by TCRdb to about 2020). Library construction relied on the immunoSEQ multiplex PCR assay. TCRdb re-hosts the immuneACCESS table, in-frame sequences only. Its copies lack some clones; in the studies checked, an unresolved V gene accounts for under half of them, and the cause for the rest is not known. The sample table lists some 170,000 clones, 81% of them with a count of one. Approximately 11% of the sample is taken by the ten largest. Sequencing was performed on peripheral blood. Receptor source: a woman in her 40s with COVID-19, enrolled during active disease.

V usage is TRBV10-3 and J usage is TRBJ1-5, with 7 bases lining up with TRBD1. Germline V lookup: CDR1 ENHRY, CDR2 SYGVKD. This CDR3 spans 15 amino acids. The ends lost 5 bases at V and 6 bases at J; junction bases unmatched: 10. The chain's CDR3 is CAISRRQGLIQPQHF. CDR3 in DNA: TGTGCCATCAGTAGAAGACAGGGTTTAATTCAGCCCCAGCATTTT.

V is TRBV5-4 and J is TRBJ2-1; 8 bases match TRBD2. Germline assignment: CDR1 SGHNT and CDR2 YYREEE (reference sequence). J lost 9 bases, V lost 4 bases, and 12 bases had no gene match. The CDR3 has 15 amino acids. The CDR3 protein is CASSPSGGSMGEQFF. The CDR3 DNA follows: TGTGCCAGCAGCCCAAGCGGGGGTTCGATGGGTGAGCAGTTCTTC.

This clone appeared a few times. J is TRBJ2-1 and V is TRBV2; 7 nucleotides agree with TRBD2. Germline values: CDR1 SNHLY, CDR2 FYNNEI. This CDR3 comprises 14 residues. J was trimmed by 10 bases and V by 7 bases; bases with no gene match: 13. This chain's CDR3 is CASKRDYPPGEQFF. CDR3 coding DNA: TGTGCCAGCAAGCGGGACTATCCCCCGGGGGAGCAGTTCTTC.

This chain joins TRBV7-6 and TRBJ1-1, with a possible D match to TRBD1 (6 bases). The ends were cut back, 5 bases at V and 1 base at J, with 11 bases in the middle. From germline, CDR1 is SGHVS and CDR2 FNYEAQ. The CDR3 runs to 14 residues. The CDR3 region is CASSMGQTNTEAFF. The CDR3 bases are TGTGCCAGCAGCATGGGACAAACGAACACTGAAGCTTTCTTT.

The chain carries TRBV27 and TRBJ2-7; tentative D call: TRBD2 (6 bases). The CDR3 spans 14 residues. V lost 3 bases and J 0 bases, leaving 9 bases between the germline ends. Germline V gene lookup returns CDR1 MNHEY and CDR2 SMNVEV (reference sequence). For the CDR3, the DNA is TGTGCCAGCAGTTTCGCGCGGGACTCCTACGAGCAGTACTTC. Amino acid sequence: CASSFARDSYEQYF.

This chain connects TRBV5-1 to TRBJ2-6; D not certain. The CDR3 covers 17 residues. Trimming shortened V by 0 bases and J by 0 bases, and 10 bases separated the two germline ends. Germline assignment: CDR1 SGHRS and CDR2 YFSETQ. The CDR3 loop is CASSLVPANSGANVLTF. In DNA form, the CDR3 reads TGCGCCAGCAGCTTGGTTCCCGCTAACTCTGGGGCCAACGTCCTGACTTTC.

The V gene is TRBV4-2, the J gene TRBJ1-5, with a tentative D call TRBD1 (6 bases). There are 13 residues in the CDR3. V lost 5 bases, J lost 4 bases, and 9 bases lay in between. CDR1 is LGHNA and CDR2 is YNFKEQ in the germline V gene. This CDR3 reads CASSTQGNQPQHF. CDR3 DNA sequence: TGTGCCAGCAGCACTCAGGGGAATCAGCCCCAGCATTTT.

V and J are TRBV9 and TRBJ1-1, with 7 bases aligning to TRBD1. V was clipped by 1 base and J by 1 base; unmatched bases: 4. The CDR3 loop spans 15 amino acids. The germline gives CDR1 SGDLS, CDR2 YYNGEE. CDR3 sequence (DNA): TGTGCCAGCAGCGTAACCGGGACAGCGAACACTGAAGCTTTCTTT. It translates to CASSVTGTANTEAFF.